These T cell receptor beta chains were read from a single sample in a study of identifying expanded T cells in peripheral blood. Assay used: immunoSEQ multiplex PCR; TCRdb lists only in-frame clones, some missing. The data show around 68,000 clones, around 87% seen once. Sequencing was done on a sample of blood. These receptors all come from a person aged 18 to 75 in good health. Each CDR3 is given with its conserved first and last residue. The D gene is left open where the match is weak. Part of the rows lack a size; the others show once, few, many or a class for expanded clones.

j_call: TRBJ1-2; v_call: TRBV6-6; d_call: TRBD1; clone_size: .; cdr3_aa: CASSSRGQGAEGYTF; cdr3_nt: TGTGCCAGCAGTTCCCGTGGACAGGGGGCTGAGGGCTACACCTTC
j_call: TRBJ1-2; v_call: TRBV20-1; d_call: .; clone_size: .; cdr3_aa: CSASIRGYTF; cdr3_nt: TGCAGTGCTAGCATACGTGGCTACACCTTC
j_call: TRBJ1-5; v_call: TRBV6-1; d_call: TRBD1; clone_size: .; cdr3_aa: CASRWTGDNQPQHF; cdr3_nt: TGTGCCAGCAGATGGACAGGGGACAATCAGCCCCAGCATTTT
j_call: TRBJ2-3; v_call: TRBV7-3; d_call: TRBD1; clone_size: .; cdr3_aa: CASSLEGQGAYTQYF; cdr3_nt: TGTGCCAGCAGCTTAGAGGGACAGGGGGCGTATACGCAGTATTTT
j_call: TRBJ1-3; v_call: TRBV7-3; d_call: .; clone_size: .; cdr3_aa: CASSLGSGNTIYF; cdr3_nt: TGTGCCAGCAGCCTAGGTTCTGGAAACACCATATATTTT
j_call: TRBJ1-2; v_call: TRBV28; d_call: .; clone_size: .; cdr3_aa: CASSLGFYGYTF; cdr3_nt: TGTGCCAGCAGTTTAGGGTTCTATGGCTACACCTTC
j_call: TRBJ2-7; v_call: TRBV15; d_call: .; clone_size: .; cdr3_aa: CATSRDLASYEQYF; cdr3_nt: TGTGCCACCAGCAGAGATCTTGCCTCCTACGAGCAGTACTTC
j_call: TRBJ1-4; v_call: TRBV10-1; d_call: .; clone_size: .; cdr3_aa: CASSADRNEKLFF; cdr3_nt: TGCGCCAGCAGTGCGGACCGAAATGAAAAACTGTTTTTT
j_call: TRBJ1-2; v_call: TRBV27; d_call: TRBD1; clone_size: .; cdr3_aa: CASSSPGQGVYGYTF; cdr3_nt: TGTGCCAGCAGTTCGCCGGGACAGGGGGTCTATGGCTACACCTTC
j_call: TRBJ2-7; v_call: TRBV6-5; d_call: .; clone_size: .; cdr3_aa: CASSYHSSSYEQYF; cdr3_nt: TGTGCCAGCAGTTACCACAGTAGCTCCTACGAGCAGTACTTC
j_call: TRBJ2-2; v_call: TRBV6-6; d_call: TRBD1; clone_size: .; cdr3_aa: CASSKSTGVPTGELFF; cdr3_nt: TGTGCCAGCAGTAAATCGACAGGGGTGCCCACCGGGGAGCTGTTTTTT
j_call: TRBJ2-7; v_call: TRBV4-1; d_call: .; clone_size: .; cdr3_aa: CASSQGKTGSYEQYF; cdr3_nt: TGCGCCAGCAGCCAAGGGAAGACAGGCTCCTACGAGCAGTACTTC
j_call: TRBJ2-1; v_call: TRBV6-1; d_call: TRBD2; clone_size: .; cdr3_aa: CASSKAGGISRFNEQFF; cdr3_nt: TGTGCCAGCAGTAAAGCGGGAGGGATAAGCCGGTTTAATGAGCAGTTCTTC
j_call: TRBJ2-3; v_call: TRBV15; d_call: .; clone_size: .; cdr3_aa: CATRLGTSTDTQYF; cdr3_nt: TGTGCCACCAGATTAGGGACTAGCACAGATACGCAGTATTTT
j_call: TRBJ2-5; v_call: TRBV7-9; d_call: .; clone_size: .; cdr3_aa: CASSLAGIQETQYF; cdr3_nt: TGTGCCAGCAGCTTAGCAGGGATCCAAGAGACCCAGTACTTC
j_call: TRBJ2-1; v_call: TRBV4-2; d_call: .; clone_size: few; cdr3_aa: CASSQDPGSYNEQFF; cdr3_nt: TGTGCCAGCAGCCAAGATCCCGGTTCCTACAATGAGCAGTTCTTC
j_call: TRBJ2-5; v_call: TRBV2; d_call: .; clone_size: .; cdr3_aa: CASTQDPTGRETQYF; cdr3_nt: TGTGCCAGCACCCAAGACCCCACGGGCCGGGAGACCCAGTACTTC
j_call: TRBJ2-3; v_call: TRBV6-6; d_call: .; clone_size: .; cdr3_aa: CASSSPEGANTDTQYF; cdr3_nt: TGTGCCAGCAGTTCCCCGGAAGGGGCAAACACAGATACGCAGTATTTT
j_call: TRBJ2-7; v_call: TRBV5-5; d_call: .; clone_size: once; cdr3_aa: CASSPMQGVYEQYF; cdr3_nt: TGTGCCAGCAGCCCGATGCAGGGTGTCTACGAGCAGTACTTC
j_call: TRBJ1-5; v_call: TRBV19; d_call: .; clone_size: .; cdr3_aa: CASSYHEGGLGQPQHF; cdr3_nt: TGTGCCAGTAGTTACCATGAGGGGGGTTTGGGACAGCCCCAGCATTTT
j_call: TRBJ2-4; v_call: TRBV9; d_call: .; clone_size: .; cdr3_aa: CASSVGEGSGIQYF; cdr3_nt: TGTGCCAGCAGCGTAGGAGAGGGTAGCGGCATTCAGTACTTC
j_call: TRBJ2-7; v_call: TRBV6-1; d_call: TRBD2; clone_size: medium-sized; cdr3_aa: CASSEGTSGGDSYEQYF; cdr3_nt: TGTGCCAGCAGTGAAGGGACTAGCGGGGGGGACTCCTACGAGCAGTACTTC
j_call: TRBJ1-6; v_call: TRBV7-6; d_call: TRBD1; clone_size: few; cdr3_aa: CASSLNQGTGYNSPLHF; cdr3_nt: TGTGCCAGCAGCTTAAACCAAGGGACAGGATATAATTCACCCCTCCACTTT
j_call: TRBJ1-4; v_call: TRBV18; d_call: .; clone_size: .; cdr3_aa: CASSPTGGAYNEKLFF; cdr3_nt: TGTGCCAGCTCACCAACCGGAGGGGCCTATAATGAAAAACTGTTTTTT
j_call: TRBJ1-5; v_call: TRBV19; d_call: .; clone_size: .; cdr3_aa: CATQGGGSYSNQPQHF; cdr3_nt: TGTGCCACGCAAGGTGGGGGCAGCTATAGCAATCAGCCCCAGCATTTT
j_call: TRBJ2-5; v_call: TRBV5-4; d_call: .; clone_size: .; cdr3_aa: CASSLRRETQYF; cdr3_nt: TGTGCCAGCAGCTTGAGAAGGGAGACCCAGTACTTC
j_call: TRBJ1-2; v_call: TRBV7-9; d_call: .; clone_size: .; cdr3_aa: CASSLGREGYTF; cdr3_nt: TGTGCCAGCAGTTTAGGGCGGGAAGGCTACACCTTC
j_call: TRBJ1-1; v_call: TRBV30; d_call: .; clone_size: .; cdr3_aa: CAWSKGYEHRKAFF; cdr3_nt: TGTGCCTGGAGTAAAGGTTACGAACACCGAAAAGCTTTCTTT
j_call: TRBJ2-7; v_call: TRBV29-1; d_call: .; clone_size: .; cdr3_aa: CSVGRWSYEQYF; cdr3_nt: TGCAGCGTTGGCAGGTGGTCCTACGAGCAGTACTTC
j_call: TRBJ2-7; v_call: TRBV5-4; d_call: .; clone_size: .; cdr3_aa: CASSSRGSRGYEQYF; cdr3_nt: TGTGCCAGCAGCTCCCGCGGGTCCAGGGGATACGAGCAGTACTTC
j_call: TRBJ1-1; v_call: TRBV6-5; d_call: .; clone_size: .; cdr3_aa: CASSVKVSTEAFF; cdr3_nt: TGTGCCAGCAGTGTCAAGGTGAGCACTGAAGCTTTCTTT
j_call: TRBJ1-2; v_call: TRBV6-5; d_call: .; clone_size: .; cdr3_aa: CASSRDYRTYGYTF; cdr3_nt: TGTGCCAGCAGCAGAGACTACAGGACTTATGGCTACACCTTC
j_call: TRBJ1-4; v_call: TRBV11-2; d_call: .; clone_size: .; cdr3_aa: CASSLDNYKTATNEKLFF; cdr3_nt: TGTGCCAGCAGCTTAGATAACTACAAGACAGCAACTAATGAAAAACTGTTTTTT
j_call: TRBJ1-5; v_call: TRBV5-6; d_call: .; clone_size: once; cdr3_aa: CASSLGPDSPVAQHF; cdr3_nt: TGTGCCAGCAGCTTGGGGCCGGACAGCCCGGTCGCCCAGCATTTT
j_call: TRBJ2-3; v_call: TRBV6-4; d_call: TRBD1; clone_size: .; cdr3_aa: CASSDPDRGNTDTQYF; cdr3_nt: TGTGCCAGCAGTGACCCGGACAGGGGTAACACAGATACGCAGTATTTT
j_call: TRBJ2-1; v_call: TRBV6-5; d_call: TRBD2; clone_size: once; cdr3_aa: CASRITGGAYNEQFF; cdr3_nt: TGTGCCAGCAGAATAACGGGGGGGGCCTACAATGAGCAGTTCTTC
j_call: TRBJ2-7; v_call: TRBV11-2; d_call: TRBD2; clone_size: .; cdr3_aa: CASSLDPSGRLYEQYF; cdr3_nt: TGTGCCAGCAGCTTAGATCCTAGCGGGAGACTCTACGAGCAGTACTTC
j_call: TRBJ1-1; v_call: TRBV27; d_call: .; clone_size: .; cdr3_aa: CASSLRGENTEAFF; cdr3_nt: TGTGCCAGCAGTTTGAGGGGGGAGAACACTGAAGCTTTCTTT
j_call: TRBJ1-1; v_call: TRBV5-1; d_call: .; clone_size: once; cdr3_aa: CASSLGRVLNTEAFF; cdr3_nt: TGCGCCAGCAGCTTGGGGCGGGTTCTGAACACTGAAGCTTTCTTT
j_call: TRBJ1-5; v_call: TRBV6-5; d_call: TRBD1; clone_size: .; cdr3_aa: CASSPGTEHQPQHF; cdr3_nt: TGTGCCAGCAGTCCCGGGACAGAGCATCAGCCCCAGCATTTT
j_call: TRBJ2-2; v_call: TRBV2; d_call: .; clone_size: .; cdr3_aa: CASSPQALITGELFF; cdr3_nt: TGTGCCAGCAGTCCCCAAGCGCTGATTACCGGGGAGCTGTTTTTT
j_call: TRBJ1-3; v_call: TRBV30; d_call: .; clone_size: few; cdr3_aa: CAWREGRRGRFATIYF; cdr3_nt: TGTGCCTGGAGAGAGGGGCGAAGGGGAAGGTTCGCCACCATATATTTT
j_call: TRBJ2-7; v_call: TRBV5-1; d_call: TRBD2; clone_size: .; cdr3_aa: CASSPTSGSSYEQYF; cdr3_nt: TGCGCCAGCAGCCCGACTAGCGGGAGCTCCTACGAGCAGTACTTC
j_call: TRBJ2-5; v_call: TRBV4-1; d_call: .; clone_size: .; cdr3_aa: CASSQRGWDVTGQETQYF; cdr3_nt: TGCGCCAGCAGCCAAAGGGGCTGGGACGTTACGGGCCAAGAGACCCAGTACTTC
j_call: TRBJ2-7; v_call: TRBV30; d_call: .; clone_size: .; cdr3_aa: CAWSGGGDYEQYF; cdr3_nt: TGTGCCTGGAGTGGGGGCGGTGACTACGAGCAGTACTTC
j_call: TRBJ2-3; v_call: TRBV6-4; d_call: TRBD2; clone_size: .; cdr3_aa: CASSDSTSGGDTQYF; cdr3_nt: TGTGCCAGCAGTGACTCGACTAGCGGGGGAGATACGCAGTATTTT
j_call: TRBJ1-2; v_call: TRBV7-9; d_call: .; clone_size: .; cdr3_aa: CASSLVGDYYGYTF; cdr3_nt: TGTGCCAGCAGCTTAGTGGGGGATTACTATGGCTACACCTTC
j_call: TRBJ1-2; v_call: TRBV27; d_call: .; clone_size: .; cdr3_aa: CASRSQYLYGYTF; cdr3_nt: TGTGCCAGCAGATCTCAGTACCTCTATGGCTACACCTTC
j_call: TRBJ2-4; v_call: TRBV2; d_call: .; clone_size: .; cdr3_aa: CASRTTERPYF; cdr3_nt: TGTGCCAGCAGAACCACAGAGCGACCGTACTTC
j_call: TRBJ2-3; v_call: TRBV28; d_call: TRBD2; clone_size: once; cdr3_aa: CASSFPLLAASSTDTQYF; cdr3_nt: TGTGCCAGCTCCTTCCCTTTACTAGCGGCCTCTAGCACAGATACGCAGTATTTT
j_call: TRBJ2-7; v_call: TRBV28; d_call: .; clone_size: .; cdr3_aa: CASSPITRGALYEQYF; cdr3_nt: TGTGCCAGCAGTCCCATAACACGGGGGGCTCTCTACGAGCAGTACTTC
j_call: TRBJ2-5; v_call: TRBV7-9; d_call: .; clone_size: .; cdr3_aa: CASSSGGEETQYF; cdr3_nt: TGTGCCAGCAGCTCGGGTGGGGAAGAGACCCAGTACTTC
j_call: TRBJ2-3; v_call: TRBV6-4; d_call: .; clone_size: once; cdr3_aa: CASSDTKDHGADTQYF; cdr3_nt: TGTGCCAGCAGTGACACAAAAGATCATGGGGCAGATACGCAGTATTTT
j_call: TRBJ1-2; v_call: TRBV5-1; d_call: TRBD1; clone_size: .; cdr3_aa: CASSEVGTAYGYTF; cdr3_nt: TGCGCCAGCAGCGAGGTCGGGACAGCCTATGGCTACACCTTC